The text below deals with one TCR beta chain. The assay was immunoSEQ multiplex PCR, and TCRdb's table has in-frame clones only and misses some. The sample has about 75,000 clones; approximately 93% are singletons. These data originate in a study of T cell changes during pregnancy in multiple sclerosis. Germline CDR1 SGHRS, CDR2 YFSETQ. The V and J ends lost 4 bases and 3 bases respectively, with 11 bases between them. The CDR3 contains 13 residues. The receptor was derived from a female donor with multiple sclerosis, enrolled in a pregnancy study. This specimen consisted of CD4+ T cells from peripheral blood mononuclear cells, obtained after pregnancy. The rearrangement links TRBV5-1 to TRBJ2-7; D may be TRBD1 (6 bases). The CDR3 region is CASSPTGLYEQYF. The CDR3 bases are TGCGCCAGCAGCCCTACAGGGCTCTACGAGCAGTACTTC.